The entry below gives a single T cell receptor (beta chain) sequence along with its context. The target antigen is unknown. One base away lies a much larger clone, so this may be a sequencing read error. From around 500 ng total RNA, TCR beta cDNA was generated with a primer in the constant region. Amplification in three nested multiplex PCR rounds with slightly modified ARM-PCR gave rise to TCR beta libraries. Use of TRBV1-TRBV30 forward primers with a C-beta reverse primer characterized the first two PCR rounds, which lasted approximately 11 cycles each. TCRdb reprocessed the multiplex PCR reads with MiXCR, giving one entry per CDR3 protein. The table has tens of thousands of distinct CDR3 sequences, 70% to 75% seen once; the top ten hold over 25%. This sample is drawn from a study of tumor-infiltrating lymphocytes in primary liver carcinoma. About the study: Patients were both men and women, whose ages ran from 30 to 69 years. Samples produced roughly 3.5 to 7.13 million productive TCRbeta reads, comparable across tissue types.

Total RNA and DNA came together from approximately 20-30 mg of bulk tissue without cell sorting. Every single tumor sample held over 85% viable tumor cells. Broader study findings: About 8-25% of top clones, no more, were shared by all five regions.

Trimming removed 5 bases at V and 5 bases at J, with 7 bases between. Germline values: CDR1 SEHNR, CDR2 FQNEAQ (reference sequence). This CDR3 contains 11 residues. Sequencing was carried out using liver tumor tissue from sampling region 3. The subset is: tumor region T3, left-lateral pole. The sequence came from a man between 40 and 49 years old with primary liver carcinoma and hepatitis B virus infection. The chain is built from TRBV7-9 and TRBJ2-7; D unresolved. This CDR3 is CASSKGDEQYF. CDR3 coding DNA: TGTGCCAGCAGCAAAGGAGACGAGCAGTACTTC.